What follows describes a single T cell receptor (beta chain). What antigen it recognizes has not been identified. Base qualities are not at hand, and no much larger clone is one base apart. These data originate in a study of PD-1 blockade in classical Hodgkin lymphoma (dated by TCRdb to about 2020). A note on the overall study: Nivolumab dosing was 3 mg/kg intravenously every 2 weeks, continuing until either disease progression or unacceptable toxicity. A peripheral blood immune signature of response to PD-1 blockade in classical Hodgkin lymphoma was defined using TCR beta sequencing and CyTOF.

Results the study describes overall, beyond this receptor: Baseline TCR diversity was reported as lower in newly diagnosed patients than in healthy donors, and lower still in relapsed/refractory patients. Lower diversity was observed in patients in whom nivolumab was started less than 1 year after ASCT, and these patients were excluded from later analyses so that confounding by immune reconstitution would be avoided. By C4D1, a significant rise was seen in CD4+ TCR diversity but not in CD8+ TCR diversity (p=0.0027 vs p=0.16), and the rise was most apparent among complete responders (p=0.02). Baseline diversity similar to that of newly diagnosed patients was observed in trial patients achieving complete response, whereas significantly lower diversity was observed in partial responders and progressors. The study was limited to a single clinical trial cohort, and causes of repertoire differences, possibly disease activity or prior therapy, remained undefined.

Read against the paper, the sample's time point label means: cycle 1 day 1 (C1D1), immediately before nivolumab initiation. Every trial patient had relapsed after autologous stem cell transplantation, and cohorts A, B and C differed in prior brentuximab vedotin exposure. A total of around 60 patients with relapsed/refractory classical Hodgkin lymphoma made up the trial cohort, and each patient's best overall response was complete response, partial response or progressive disease. In the multi-cohort phase II CheckMate 205 trial, trial patients received single-agent nivolumab. An independent review committee assessed best overall response by applying the 2007 International Working Group response criteria. Trial PBMCs were obtained immediately prior to nivolumab initiation (C1D1) and on therapy at cycle 2 day 1 and cycle 4 day 1. Peripheral blood was collected in 8 mL Vacutainer Cell Preparation Tubes, from which PBMCs were isolated by centrifugation and then cryopreserved.

Genomic DNA was isolated using the Qiagen DNeasy kit from unsorted PBMCs as well as from negatively selected CD4+ and CD8+ fractions. TCR beta CDR3 regions were amplified by immunoSEQ multiplex PCR using primers annealing to V and J segments. A synthetic immune receptor repertoire was used to minimize amplification bias, and any residual bias was removed computationally once sequencing was done. The authors' pipeline ran thus. Custom Python scripts were used to quantify repertoire diversity as the Shannon entropy index. Unsorted, CD4+ and CD8+ repertoires were examined separately, except in combined analyses, for which CD4+ and CD8+ sequences were merged in silico. A clone was considered expanded if an increase in frequency of at least 2-fold after treatment relative to C1D1 was found, and a pseudocount of 0.5 was applied to clones undetected at baseline. Singleton clones were defined as clones with 0 or 1 copy at C1D1, and non-singleton clones were defined as clones with 2 or more copies. Clones expanded in unsorted samples were labelled as CD4+, CD8+ or unknown by matching protein sequences in sorted samples from the same patient. Wilcoxon tests on paired samples were used to test diversity changes from C1D1 to C4D1. This immuneACCESS table, as held by TCRdb, lists in-frame sequences with V and J called but not all clones. Of the missing ones, under half trace to an unresolved V gene in checked studies; the others have no known cause. D and trimming come from the DNA, and the V and J calls and clone size come from that table. This sample has around 26,000 clones in its table, and approximately 70% of those were observed once. Clones ranked in the top ten supply 2.5% to 3.5% of the sample.

The germline V gene encodes CDR1 MGHRA and CDR2 YSYEKL. The CDR3 runs 17 residues from the cysteine to the phenylalanine. The kept DNA is CDR3 alone, 51 bases in frame from the first base. Germline trimming amounts to 1 base on V and 2 bases on J, with 6 as the count of junction bases outside the gene matches. The receptor's source is a human donor with classical Hodgkin lymphoma. The sequences come from peripheral blood mononuclear cells (PBMCs), collected at baseline. The V gene is TRBV4-1 and the J gene is TRBJ2-3, with 10 junctional bases fitting TRBD2. The CDR3 reads as follows: CASSQVFSGGNTDTQYF. The sequenced DNA: TGCGCCAGCAGCCAAGTCTTTAGCGGGGGGAACACAGATACGCAGTATTTT.